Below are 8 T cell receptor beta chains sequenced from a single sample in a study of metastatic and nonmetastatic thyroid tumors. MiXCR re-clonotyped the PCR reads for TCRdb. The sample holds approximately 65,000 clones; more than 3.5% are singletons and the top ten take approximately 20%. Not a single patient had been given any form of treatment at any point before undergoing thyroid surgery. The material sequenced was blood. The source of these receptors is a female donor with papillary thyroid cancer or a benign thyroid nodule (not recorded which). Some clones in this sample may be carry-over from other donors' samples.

The chain's CDR3 is CASSVQRDTGELFF. The DNA for the CDR3 is TGTGCCAGCAGTGTGCAGCGGGACACCGGGGAGCTGTTTTTT. The chain couples TRBV6-2 or TRBV6-3 to TRBJ2-2; D is perhaps TRBD2 (6 bases). Trimming removed 5 bases at V and 3 bases at J, with 10 bases between. The germline V gene encodes CDR1 MNHEY and CDR2 SVGEGT. The length of the CDR3 is 14 residues.

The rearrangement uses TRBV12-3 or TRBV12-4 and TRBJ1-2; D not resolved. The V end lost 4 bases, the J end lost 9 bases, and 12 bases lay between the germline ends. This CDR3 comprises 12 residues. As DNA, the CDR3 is TGTGCCAGCAGTTACGGCCCCTCGTGCTACACCTTC. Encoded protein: CASSYGPSCYTF.

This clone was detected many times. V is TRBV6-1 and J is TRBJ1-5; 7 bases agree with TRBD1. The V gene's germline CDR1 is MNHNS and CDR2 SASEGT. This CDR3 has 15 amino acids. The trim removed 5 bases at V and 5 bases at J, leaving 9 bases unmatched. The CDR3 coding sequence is TGTGCCAGCAGTTATGGCAGGGGGGGGGATCAGCCCCAGCATTTT. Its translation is CASSYGRGGDQPQHF.

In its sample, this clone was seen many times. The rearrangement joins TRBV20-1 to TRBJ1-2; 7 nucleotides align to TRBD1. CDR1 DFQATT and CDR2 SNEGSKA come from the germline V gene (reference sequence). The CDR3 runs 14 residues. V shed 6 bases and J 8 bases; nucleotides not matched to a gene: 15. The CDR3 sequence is CSAPFQAKQGGYTF. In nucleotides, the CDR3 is TGCAGTGCCCCCTTTCAAGCCAAACAGGGGGGCTACACCTTC.

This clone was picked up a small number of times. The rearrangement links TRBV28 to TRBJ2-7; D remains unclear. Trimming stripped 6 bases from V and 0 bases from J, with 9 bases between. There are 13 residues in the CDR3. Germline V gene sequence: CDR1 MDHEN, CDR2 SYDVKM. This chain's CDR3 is CASRKGSSYEQYF. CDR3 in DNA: TGTGCCAGCAGGAAGGGCAGCTCCTACGAGCAGTACTTC.

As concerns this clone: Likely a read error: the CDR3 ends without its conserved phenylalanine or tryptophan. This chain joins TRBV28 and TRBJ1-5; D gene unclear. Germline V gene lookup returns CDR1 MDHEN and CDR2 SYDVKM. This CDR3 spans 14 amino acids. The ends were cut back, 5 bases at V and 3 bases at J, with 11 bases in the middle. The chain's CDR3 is CASSDRQDNQPQHC. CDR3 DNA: TGTGCCAGCAGTGACCGGCAGGACAATCAGCCCCAGCATTGT.

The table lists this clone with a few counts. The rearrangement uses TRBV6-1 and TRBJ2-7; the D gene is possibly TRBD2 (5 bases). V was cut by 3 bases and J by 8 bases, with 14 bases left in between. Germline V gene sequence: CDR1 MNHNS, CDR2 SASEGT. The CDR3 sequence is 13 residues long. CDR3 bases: TGTGCCAGCAGTGATTTGGAGGCGAACAAGCAGTACTTC. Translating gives CASSDLEANKQYF.

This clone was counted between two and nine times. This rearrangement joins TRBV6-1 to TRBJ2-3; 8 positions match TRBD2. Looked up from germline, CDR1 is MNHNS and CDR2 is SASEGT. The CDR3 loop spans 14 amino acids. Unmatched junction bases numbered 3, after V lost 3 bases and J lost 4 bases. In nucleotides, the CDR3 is TGTGCCAGCAGTGACACTAGCGGTGCAGATACGCAGTATTTT. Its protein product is CASSDTSGADTQYF.